The source of this TCR beta chain is a study of blood T cell repertoires in COVID-19. Background on the study: Samples taken during acute and convalescent COVID-19 were collected in the United States, Italy and Spain. T cells, B-cell-depleted T cells, or PBMCs supplied cDNA or gDNA.

Per the study methods: By means of reference gene primer amplification, nucleated cell counts were estimated. Measured with immunoSEQ multiplex PCR; TCRdb has only the in-frame clones, and not every one. V, J and clone size are those of that table, while D and trimming were read from the DNA. The sample lists around 64,000 clones, roughly nine tenths occurring once. This clone appeared a single time. J lost 0 bases, V lost 4 bases, and 7 bases had no gene match. The germline gives CDR1 SGHRS, CDR2 YFSETQ. CDR3 length equals 15 residues. This chain connects TRBV5-1 to TRBJ2-7, with 7 bases that match TRBD1. The specimen sequenced was peripheral blood. This receptor was identified in a human donor in a cohort sampled during active COVID-19. The CDR3 reads CASSPRAGGSYEQYF. The CDR3 bases are TGCGCCAGCAGCCCCCGGGCAGGGGGCTCCTACGAGCAGTACTTC.